Described below is a single T cell receptor beta chain sequence and its context. Its antigen remains unknown. The method, 5' RACE with UMI labels, was used to prepare the TRB cDNA libraries. TCRdb re-called the 5' RACE reads, yielding one record per CDR3 amino acid sequence without DNA. The repertoire table contains 140,000 to 150,000 distinct CDR3 sequences. This specimen belongs to a study of CXCR3-negative and CXCR3-positive naive CD8 T cells. Overall study results and limits: The TRB CDR3s that CXCR3-positive naive cells carried were more hydrophobic than those of CXCR3-negative naive cells.

The sequence was obtained from a human donor in good health. Some clones in this sample may be carry-over from other donors' samples. The sequenced sample consisted of naive CXCR3+ CD8+ T cells from blood. Subset described: CD45RO-CCR7+CD27+CD95- naive CD8+ T cells expressing CXCR3 (TNR3+).

The CDR3 reads CSVVDTPGNTIYF. This rearrangement joins TRBV29-1 to TRBJ1-3; absent DNA, TCRdb's TRBD1 call cannot be checked. Germline CDR1 is SQVTM and CDR2 is ANQGSEA. The CDR3 consists of 13 residues.